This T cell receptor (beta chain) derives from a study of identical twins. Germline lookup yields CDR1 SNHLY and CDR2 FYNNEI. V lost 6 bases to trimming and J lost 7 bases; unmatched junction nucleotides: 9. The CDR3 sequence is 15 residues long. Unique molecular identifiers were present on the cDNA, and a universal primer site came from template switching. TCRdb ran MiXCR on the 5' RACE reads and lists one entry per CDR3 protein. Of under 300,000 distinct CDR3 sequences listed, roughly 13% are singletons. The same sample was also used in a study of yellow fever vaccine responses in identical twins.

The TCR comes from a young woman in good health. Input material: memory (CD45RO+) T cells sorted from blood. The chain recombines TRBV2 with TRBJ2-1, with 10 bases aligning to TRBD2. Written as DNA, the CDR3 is TGTGCCAGCAGGGGCTCTAGCGGGAGTTTTAATGAGCAGTTCTTC. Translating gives CASRGSSGSFNEQFF.